This TCR beta chain stems from a study of cytomegalovirus exposure and HLA in healthy donors. By its share, this clone is medium-sized. Its target is unknown. V was pared by 5 bases and J by 3 bases, with 2 bases of the junction left unmatched. This CDR3 contains 14 residues. Per the germline V gene, CDR1 is PRHDT and CDR2 is FYEKMQ (reference sequence). Study results and caveats: When analyzed later, a missense DCLRE1C variant was found to be linked to TCR beta V- and J-gene trimming.

In the PCR, 60 Vbeta and 13 Jbeta primers were used. The table came from immunoSEQ multiplex PCR; TCRdb's copy has only in-frame clones and leaves some out. The sample holds 89,000 or so clones, more than 60% seen once. This receptor was identified in a man aged 18 to 29 in good health and CMV-seropositive. The chain recombines TRBV13 with TRBJ2-5; TRBD2 matches at 11 bases. The specimen sequenced was PBMCs. CDR3 loop: CASSLSGGEETQYF. The CDR3 DNA reads as TGTGCCAGCAGCCTTAGCGGGGGGGAAGAGACCCAGTACTTC.